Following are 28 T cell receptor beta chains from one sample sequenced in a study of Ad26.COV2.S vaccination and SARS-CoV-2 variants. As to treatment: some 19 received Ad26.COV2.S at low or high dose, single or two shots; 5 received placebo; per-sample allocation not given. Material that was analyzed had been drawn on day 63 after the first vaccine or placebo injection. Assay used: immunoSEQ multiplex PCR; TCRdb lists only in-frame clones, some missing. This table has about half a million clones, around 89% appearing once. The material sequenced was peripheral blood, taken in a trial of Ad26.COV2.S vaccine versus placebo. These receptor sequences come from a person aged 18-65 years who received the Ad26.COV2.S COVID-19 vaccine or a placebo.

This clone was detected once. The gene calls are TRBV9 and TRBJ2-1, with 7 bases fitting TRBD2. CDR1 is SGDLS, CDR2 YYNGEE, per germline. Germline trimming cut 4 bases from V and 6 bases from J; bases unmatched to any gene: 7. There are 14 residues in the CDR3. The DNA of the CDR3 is TGTGCCAGCAGCCCTGGACTAGTGGGCAATGAGCAGTTCTTC. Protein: CASSPGLVGNEQFF.

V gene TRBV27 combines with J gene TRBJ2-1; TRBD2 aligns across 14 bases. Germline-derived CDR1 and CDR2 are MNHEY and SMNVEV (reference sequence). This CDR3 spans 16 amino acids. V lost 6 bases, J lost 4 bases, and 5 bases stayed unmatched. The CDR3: CASSRGLAGEYNEQFF. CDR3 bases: TGTGCCAGCAGCAGGGGACTAGCGGGGGAATACAATGAGCAGTTCTTC.

CDR3 DNA: TGTGCCAGCAGCTTGGCGGGTATAACCTACGAGCAGTACTTC. This encodes CASSLAGITYEQYF. The chain carries TRBV5-5 and TRBJ2-7; D ambiguous. Germline V gene lookup returns CDR1 SGHKS and CDR2 YYEKEE (reference sequence). V was pared by 0 bases and J by 2 bases, with 9 bases between. The CDR3 has 14 residues.

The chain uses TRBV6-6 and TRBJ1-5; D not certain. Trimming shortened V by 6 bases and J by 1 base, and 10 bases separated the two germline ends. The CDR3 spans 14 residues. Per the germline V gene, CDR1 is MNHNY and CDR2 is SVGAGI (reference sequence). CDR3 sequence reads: CASSRGTSNQPQHF. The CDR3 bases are TGTGCCAGCAGCCGGGGAACAAGCAATCAGCCCCAGCATTTT.

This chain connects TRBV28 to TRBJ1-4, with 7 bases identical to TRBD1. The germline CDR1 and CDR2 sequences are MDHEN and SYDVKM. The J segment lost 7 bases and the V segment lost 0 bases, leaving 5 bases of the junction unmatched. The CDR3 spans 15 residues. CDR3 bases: TGTGCCAGCAGTTTATGGGGCAGGGGGGGTGAAAAACTGTTTTTT. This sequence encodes CASSLWGRGGEKLFF.

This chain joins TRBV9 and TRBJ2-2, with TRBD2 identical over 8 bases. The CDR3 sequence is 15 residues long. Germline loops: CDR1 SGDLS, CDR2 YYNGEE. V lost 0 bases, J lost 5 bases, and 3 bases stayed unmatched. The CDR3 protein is CASSVEASGTGELFF. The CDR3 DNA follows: TGTGCCAGCAGCGTAGAAGCTAGCGGGACCGGGGAGCTGTTTTTT.

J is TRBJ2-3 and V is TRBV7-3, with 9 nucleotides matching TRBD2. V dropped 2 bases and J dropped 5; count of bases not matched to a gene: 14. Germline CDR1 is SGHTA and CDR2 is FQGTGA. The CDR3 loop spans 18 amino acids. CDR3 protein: CASSLRPGLATAVDTQYF. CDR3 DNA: TGTGCCAGCAGCTTACGTCCGGGACTAGCTACTGCCGTAGATACGCAGTATTTT.

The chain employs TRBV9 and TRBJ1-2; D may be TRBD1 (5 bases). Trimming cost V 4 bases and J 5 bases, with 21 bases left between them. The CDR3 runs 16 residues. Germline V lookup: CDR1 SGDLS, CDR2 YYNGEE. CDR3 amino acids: CASSRSSGPEPYGYTF. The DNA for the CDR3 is TGTGCCAGCAGCCGTTCCTCAGGGCCGGAACCGTATGGCTACACCTTC.

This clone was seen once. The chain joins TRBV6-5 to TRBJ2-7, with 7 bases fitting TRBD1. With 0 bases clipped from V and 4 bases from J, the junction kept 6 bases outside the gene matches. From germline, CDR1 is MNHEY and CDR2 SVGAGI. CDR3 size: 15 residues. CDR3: CASSYSAQGVYEQYF. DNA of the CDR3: TGTGCCAGCAGTTACTCTGCCCAGGGGGTTTACGAGCAGTACTTC.

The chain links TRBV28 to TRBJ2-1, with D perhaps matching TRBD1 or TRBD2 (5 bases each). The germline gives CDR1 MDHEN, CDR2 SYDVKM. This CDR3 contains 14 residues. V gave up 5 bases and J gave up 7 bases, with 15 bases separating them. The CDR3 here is CASSPRGHINEQFF. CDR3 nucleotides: TGTGCCAGCAGTCCCCGGGGCCACATAAATGAGCAGTTCTTC.

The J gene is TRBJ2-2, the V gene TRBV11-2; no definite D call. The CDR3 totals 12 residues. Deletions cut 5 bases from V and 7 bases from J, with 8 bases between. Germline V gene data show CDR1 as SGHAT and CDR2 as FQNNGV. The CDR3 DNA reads TGTGCCAGCAGCGGGATTAGCGGGGAGCTGTTTTTT. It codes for CASSGISGELFF.

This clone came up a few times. The CDR3 here is CASSQAGTGDEKLFF. The CDR3 DNA reads TGTGCCAGCAGCCAAGCCGGGACAGGGGATGAAAAACTGTTTTTT. The gene calls are TRBV3-1 (or the pseudogene TRBV3-2) and TRBJ1-4; 10 nucleotides line up with TRBD1. The CDR3 length is 15 residues. With V trimmed by 1 base and J by 6 bases, 2 bases remained unmatched. Germline CDR1 LGHDT, CDR2 YNNKEL (reference sequence).

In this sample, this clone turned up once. CDR3 protein: CASRGGGGDRLNSPLHF. CDR3 in DNA: TGTGCCAGCAGGGGGGGAGGAGGGGACAGGCTAAATTCACCCCTCCACTTT. This sequence joins TRBV28 and TRBJ1-6; 8 bases are shared with TRBD1. The V gene end was trimmed by 6 bases and the J gene end by 7 bases; junction bases not matched to a gene: 14. The CDR3 has 17 amino acids. Germline assignment: CDR1 MDHEN and CDR2 SYDVKM.

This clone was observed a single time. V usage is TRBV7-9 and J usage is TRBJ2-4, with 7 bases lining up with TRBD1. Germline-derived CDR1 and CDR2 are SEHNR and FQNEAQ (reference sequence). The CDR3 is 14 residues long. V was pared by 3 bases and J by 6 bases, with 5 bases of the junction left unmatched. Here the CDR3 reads CASSLGQNSNIQYF. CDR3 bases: TGTGCCAGCAGCTTGGGACAGAATTCAAACATTCAGTACTTC.

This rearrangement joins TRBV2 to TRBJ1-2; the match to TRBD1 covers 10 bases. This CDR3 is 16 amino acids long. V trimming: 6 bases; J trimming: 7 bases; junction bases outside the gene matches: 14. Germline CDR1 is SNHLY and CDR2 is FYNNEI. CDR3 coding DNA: TGTGCCAGCAGGCGTCCGGGACAGGGGACAATCGGTGGCTACACCTTC. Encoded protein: CASRRPGQGTIGGYTF.

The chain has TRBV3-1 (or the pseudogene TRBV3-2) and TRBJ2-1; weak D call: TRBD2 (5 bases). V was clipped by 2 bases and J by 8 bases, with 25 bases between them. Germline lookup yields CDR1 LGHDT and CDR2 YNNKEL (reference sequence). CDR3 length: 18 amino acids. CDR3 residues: CASSQLIGGAFKGDEQFF. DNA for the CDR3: TGTGCCAGCAGCCAATTGATCGGAGGTGCGTTCAAAGGCGATGAGCAGTTCTTC.

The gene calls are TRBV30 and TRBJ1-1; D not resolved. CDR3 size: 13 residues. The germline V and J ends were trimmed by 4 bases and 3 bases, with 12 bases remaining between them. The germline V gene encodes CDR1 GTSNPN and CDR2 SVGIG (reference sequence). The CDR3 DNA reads TGTGCCTGGAAATTAGGGATGTACACTGAAGCTTTCTTT. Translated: CAWKLGMYTEAFF.

The CDR3 nucleotides read TGTGCCAGCTCATCTACCAACTACGAGCAGTACTTC. This sequence encodes CASSSTNYEQYF. The chain carries TRBV18 and TRBJ2-7; no firm D call. CDR1 is KGHSH, CDR2 LQKENI, per germline. The CDR3 loop spans 12 amino acids. Between the trimmed V and J ends, which lost 5 bases and 3 bases, there was a span of 8 bases.

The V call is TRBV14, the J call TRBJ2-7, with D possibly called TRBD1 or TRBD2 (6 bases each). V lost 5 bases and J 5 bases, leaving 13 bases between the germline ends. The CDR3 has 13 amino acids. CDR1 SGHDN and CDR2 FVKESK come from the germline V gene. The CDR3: CASSSSGAHEQYF. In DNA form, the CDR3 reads TGTGCCAGCAGCTCCTCGGGGGCCCACGAGCAGTACTTC.

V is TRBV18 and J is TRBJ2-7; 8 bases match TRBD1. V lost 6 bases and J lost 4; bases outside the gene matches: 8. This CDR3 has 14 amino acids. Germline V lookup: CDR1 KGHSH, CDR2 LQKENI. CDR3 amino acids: CASSVSGGSYEQYF. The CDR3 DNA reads TGTGCCAGCTCCGTCTCAGGGGGCTCTTACGAGCAGTACTTC.

CDR3 region: CASSYDHNQPQHF. The CDR3 DNA reads as TGTGCCAGCAGTTACGACCATAATCAGCCCCAGCATTTT. The rearrangement uses TRBV6-5 and TRBJ1-5; D is unclear. Trimming stripped 2 bases from V and 4 bases from J, with 6 bases between. The CDR3 consists of 13 residues. Germline CDR1 is MNHEY and CDR2 is SVGAGI.

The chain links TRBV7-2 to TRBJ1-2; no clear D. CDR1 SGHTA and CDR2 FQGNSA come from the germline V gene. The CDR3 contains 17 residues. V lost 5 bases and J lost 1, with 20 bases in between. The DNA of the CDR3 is TGTGCCAGCAGCGCCTTGACCGATCTTATTAATAACTATGGCTACACCTTC. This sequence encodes CASSALTDLINNYGYTF.

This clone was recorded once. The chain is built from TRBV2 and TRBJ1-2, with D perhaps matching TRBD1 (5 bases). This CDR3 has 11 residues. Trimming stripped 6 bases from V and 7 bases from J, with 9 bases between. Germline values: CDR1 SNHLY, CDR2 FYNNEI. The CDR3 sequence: CASRDGGGYTF. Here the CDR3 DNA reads TGTGCCAGCAGGGACGGGGGTGGCTACACCTTC.

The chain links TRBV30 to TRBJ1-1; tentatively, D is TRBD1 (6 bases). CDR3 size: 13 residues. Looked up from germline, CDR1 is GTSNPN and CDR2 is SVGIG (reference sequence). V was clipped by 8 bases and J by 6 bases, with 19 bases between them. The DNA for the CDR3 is TGTGCCAGGCTGGGGGGCAATGGGGCTGAAGCTTTCTTT. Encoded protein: CARLGGNGAEAFF.

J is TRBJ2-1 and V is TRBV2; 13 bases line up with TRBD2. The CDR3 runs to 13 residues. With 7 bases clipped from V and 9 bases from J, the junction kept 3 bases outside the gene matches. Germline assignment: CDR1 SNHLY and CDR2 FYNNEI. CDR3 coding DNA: TGTGCCAGCACACTAGCGGGAGGGGGTGAGCAGTTCTTC. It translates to CASTLAGGGEQFF.

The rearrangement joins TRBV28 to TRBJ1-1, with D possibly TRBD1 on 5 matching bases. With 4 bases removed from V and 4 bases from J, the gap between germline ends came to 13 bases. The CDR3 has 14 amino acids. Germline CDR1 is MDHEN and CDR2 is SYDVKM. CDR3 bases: TGTGCCAGCAGTTGGCGGGGCGGTTCCACTGAAGCTTTCTTT. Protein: CASSWRGGSTEAFF.

The CDR3 loop is CASSQDNLSPGGEETQYF. CDR3 DNA: TGTGCCAGCAGCCAAGATAATCTTTCCCCAGGGGGTGAAGAGACCCAGTACTTC. V usage is TRBV3-1 (or the pseudogene TRBV3-2) and J usage is TRBJ2-5; TRBD1 aligns across 7 bases. Losses at the gene ends were 0 bases for V and 3 bases for J; bases not matched to a gene: 13. CDR1 is LGHDT and CDR2 is YNNKEL in the germline V gene (reference sequence). The CDR3 runs 18 residues.

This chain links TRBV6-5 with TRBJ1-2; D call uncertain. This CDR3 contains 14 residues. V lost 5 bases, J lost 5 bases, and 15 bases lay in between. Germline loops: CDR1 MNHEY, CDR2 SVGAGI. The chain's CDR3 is CASSPPGPGYGYTF. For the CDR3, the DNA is TGTGCCAGCAGTCCTCCCGGGCCCGGGTATGGCTACACCTTC.